The T cell receptor beta chain under discussion was sequenced for a study of shared clonotypes between healthy human individuals. Findings of the study overall: Richness estimates generally favored naive over memory subsets.

Of note for this clone: Its antigen is not identified.

The V end was cut by 4 bases, the J end by 0 bases, with 12 bases between. The CDR3 extends over 15 amino acids. Germline V gene sequence: CDR1 KGHSH, CDR2 LQKENI. Sequencing was performed with immunoSEQ multiplex PCR; in TCRdb, only in-frame clones are kept and a portion is missing. The sample carries a few hundred thousand clones, approximately 97% recorded once. The rearrangement links TRBV18 to TRBJ1-1; a possible D gene is TRBD1 (6 bases). The sequencing input was naive CD4+ T cells sorted from blood. Subset denoted: CD45RA+ positively selected. The TCR comes from a woman in her twenties or thirties in good health. The DNA for the CDR3 is TGTGCCAGCTCACTAGAGACAGGACTGAACACTGAAGCTTTCTTT. The encoded protein is CASSLETGLNTEAFF.